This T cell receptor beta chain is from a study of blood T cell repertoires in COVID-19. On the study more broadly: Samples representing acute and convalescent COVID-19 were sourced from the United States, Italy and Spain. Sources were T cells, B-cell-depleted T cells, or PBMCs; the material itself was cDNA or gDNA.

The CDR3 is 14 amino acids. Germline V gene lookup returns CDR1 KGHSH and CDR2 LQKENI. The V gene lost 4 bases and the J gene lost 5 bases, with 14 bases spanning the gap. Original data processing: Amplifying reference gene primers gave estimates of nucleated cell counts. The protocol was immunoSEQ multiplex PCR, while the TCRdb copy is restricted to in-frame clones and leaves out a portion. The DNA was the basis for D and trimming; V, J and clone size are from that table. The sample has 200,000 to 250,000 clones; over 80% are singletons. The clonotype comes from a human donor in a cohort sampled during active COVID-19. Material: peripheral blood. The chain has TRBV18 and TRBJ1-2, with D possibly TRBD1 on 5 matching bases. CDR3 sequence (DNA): TGTGCCAGCTCACTAGCAGACAGCCAGTATGGCTACACCTTC. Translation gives CASSLADSQYGYTF.